This TCR beta chain was captured by sequencing in a study of T cell responses to AZD1222 COVID-19 vaccine. Some clones are missing from TCRdb's copy, which holds only in-frame ones; the method was immunoSEQ multiplex PCR. The sample has more than 150,000 clones; around nine tenths are singletons. Regarding the study as a whole: All repertoire sampling was performed exclusively after the peak T cell response. Mapped onto spike, vaccine-associated CD4 TCRs spanned it and were dominant at 160-218 and 743-854.

Germline CDR1 is KGHSH and CDR2 is LQKENI. Trimming stripped 2 bases from V and 7 bases from J, with 12 bases between. The CDR3 has 15 amino acids. Concerning this clone itself: Its antigen is undetermined.

The TCR comes from an adult in good health. The chain recombines TRBV18 with TRBJ1-6; weak D call: TRBD1 (6 bases). The material was peripheral blood, obtained on day 0 of AZD1222 vaccination. The CDR3 sequence is CASSPSRGRNSPLHF. Written as DNA, the CDR3 is TGTGCCAGCTCACCATCCAGGGGCAGGAATTCACCCCTCCACTTT.